This entry lists 17 T cell receptor beta chains sequenced from one sample in a study of tumor and adjacent non-tumor tissue in lung cancer (dated by TCRdb to the late 2010s). RNA was extracted from bulk unsorted tissue and checked for quality with a NanoDrop ND-1000 and an Agilent 2100. For the normal lung samples, distant non-tumor tissue was collected more than 3 cm away from the tumor edge. The library was built by means of multiplex PCR. These reads were obtained on an Illumina HiSeq 2500. TCRbeta libraries were constructed through three rounds of nested PCR with primers (Table S4) according to protocols adapted from ARM-PCR. TCRdb trimmed the raw reads at Q25, called clones with MiXCR and kept productive beta chains. Rows are combined by CDR3 protein, so each entry shows the most common genes and DNA. The sample table shows approximately 79,000 distinct CDR3 sequences, and approximately 82% are seen once. The ten largest clonotypes hold approximately 40% of the sample.

Sequenced input: distant non-tumor lung tissue. Source of these receptors: a man aged 70-80 years with non-small cell lung cancer.

This clonotype was observed a handful of times. The germline gene is not matched at one end of the junction; a read error may be the cause. The rearrangement links TRBV11-3 to TRBJ2-5; maybe TRBD2 (6 bases). The CDR3 consists of 16 residues. Per germline, CDR1 SGHNT and CDR2 YENEEA. CDR3: CTSSLGVGRLEETQYF. CDR3 sequence (DNA): TGTACCAGCAGCTTAGGTGTGGGGAGACTAGAGGAGACCCAGTACTTC.

This clonotype turned up a few times. A much larger clone is a single base away; this may be a read error. The rearrangement joins TRBV10-3 to TRBJ2-3; D is unclear. The CDR3 has 11 amino acids. Germline V gene lookup returns CDR1 ENHRY and CDR2 SYGVKD. CDR3 bases: TGTGTCATCAGCCTTCGGGATACGCAGTATTTT. It specifies CVISLRDTQYF.

Note on this clonotype: Being one base from a much bigger clone, this may be a read error. The rearrangement links TRBV30 to TRBJ1-1, with TRBD1 as a possible D gene (6 bases). There are 11 residues in the CDR3. CDR1 is GTSNPN, CDR2 SVGIG, per germline (reference sequence). In DNA form, the CDR3 reads TGTACCTGGAGGGGGACCAGTGAAGCTTTCTTT. This encodes CTWRGTSEAFF. Based on the CDR3 plus reference TRBV30 and TRBJ1-1, the full variable domain is SQTIHQWPATLVQPVGSPLSLECTVEGTSNPNLYWYRQAAGRGLQLLFYSVGIGQISSEVPQNLSASRPQDRQFILSSKKLLLSDSGFYLCTWRGTSEAFFGQGTRLTVV.

This clonotype showed up just once. Mismatch with germline at one junction end may stem from a read error. The chain couples TRBV11-3 to TRBJ1-2; no firm D call. The CDR3 consists of 15 residues. Germline loops: CDR1 SGHNT, CDR2 YENEEA. CDR3 sequence: CSNSLEHGRTYGYIF. The CDR3 nucleotides are TGTTCCAACAGCTTAGAACACGGACGGACCTATGGCTACATCTTC.

A word on this clonotype: A junction boundary mismatches the germline segment, possibly from a read error. The chain uses TRBV20-1 and TRBJ2-5; D might be TRBD1 or TRBD2, each matching 5 bases. The CDR3 totals 14 residues. CDR1 is DFQATT and CDR2 is SNEGSKA in the germline V gene (reference sequence). The CDR3 DNA sequence: TGCAGTACCTCCTCCGGGGCGAGACAAGAGACCCAGTACTTT. Its protein is CSTSSGARQETQYF.

Details on this clonotype: The junction shows a germline mismatch at one end, possibly a read error. V usage is TRBV11-3 and J usage is TRBJ2-2, with 7 bases aligning to TRBD2. The length of the CDR3 is 17 residues. Germline V gene sequence: CDR1 SGHNT, CDR2 YENEEA. CDR3 protein: CTSSLEVTSLNTGELFF. In DNA form, the CDR3 reads TGTACCAGCAGCTTAGAGGTGACTAGCCTGAACACCGGGGAGCTGTTTTTT.

The gene calls are TRBV6-2 or TRBV6-3 and TRBJ2-5; no clear D gene. In germline, CDR1 is MNHEY, CDR2 SVGEGT. This CDR3 has 14 residues. V lost 7 bases and J lost 5, with 17 bases in between. Written as DNA, the CDR3 is TGTGCCAGCACTACAAACCCATGCCGGGAGACCCAGTACTTC. Translating it yields CASTTNPCRETQYF.

The chain combines TRBV29-1 with TRBJ2-3, with D perhaps matching TRBD1 (5 bases). Germline CDR1 and CDR2: SQVTM and ANQGSEA. The CDR3 sequence is 14 residues long. Trimming took off 6 bases at V and 0 bases at J, with 13 bases between the two ends. The CDR3, as DNA: TGCAGCGTCGTTAGGACATCTAGCACAGATACGCAGTATTTT. This encodes CSVVRTSSTDTQYF.

On this clonotype itself: Compared with germline, one end of the junction differs, possibly owing to a read error. The chain joins TRBV12-3 or TRBV12-4 to TRBJ1-5; 12 nucleotides line up with TRBD1. The better agreement between TRBJ2-3 and the DNA end casts doubt on the J call. The CDR3 extends over 15 amino acids. The CDR3 spells CPSSLGTGGNQPQYF. DNA of the CDR3: TGTCCCAGCAGTTTAGGGACAGGGGGCAATCAGCCACAGTATTTT.

As to this clonotype: It is likely a read error, because the conserved phenylalanine at the end of the CDR3 is missing. J is TRBJ2-2 and V is TRBV29-1, with D possibly being TRBD1 or TRBD2 (5 bases each). The CDR3 loop spans 15 amino acids. The germline V gene has CDR1 SQVTM and CDR2 ANQGSEA. CDR3 in amino acids: CSVKTGTANSGELFL. The CDR3 DNA is TGCAGCGTAAAAACCGGGACGGCGAACAGCGGGGAGCTGTTTTTA.

Of note for this clonotype: A junction boundary mismatches the germline segment, possibly from a read error. The chain links TRBV7-9 to TRBJ1-2; D is undetermined. The CDR3 consists of 15 residues. CDR1 and CDR2 (germline): SEHNR, FQNEAQ (reference sequence). Written as DNA, the CDR3 is TGTACCAGCAGCTTAGAGGCGGTCAGATTTTTTGACTATACCTTC. Translating gives CTSSLEAVRFFDYTF.

Concerning this clonotype: A much larger clone differs from this one at a single base, so this may be a read error. V usage is TRBV28 and J usage is TRBJ2-2, with 13 bases identical to TRBD2. This CDR3 has 16 amino acids. Germline lookup yields CDR1 MDHEN and CDR2 SYDVKM. V lost 3 bases and J lost 6; bases outside the gene matches: 4. The CDR3 sequence: CASSLGLAGRPGELFF. CDR3 sequence (DNA): TGTGCCAGCAGTTTGGGACTAGCGGGAAGGCCCGGGGAGCTGTTTTTT.

The chain couples TRBV12-3 or TRBV12-4 to TRBJ2-3, with TRBD1 matching 9 bases. This CDR3 is 14 amino acids long. The CDR3 DNA sequence: TGTGTTAGCAGTTCCACAGGGGGCGCGGATACGCAGTATTTT. Protein product: CVSSSTGGADTQYF.

Points on this clonotype: A junction end diverges from the germline sequence, so it may reflect a read error. The chain employs TRBV11-2 and TRBJ2-7; the match to TRBD1 covers 9 bases. This CDR3 region has 15 residues. Germline V gene lookup returns CDR1 SGHAT and CDR2 FQNNGV. CDR3 sequence (DNA): TGTGCCAGCAGCTTAGAACAGGGGGCCCGCTACGACCAGTACTTC. It encodes CASSLEQGARYDQYF.

The table lists this clonotype with many counts. This rearrangement joins TRBV6-2 or TRBV6-3 to TRBJ2-7; no definite D call. V gave up 6 bases and J gave up 0 bases, with 9 bases separating them. CDR3 length: 13 residues. Germline values: CDR1 MNHEY, CDR2 SVGEGT. The DNA for the CDR3 is TGTGCCAGCAGAAAAGGAAGCTCCTACGAGCAGTACTTC. Encoded protein: CASRKGSSYEQYF.

As concerns this clonotype: Lacking the conserved final phenylalanine or tryptophan, this CDR3 likely reflects a read error. The chain couples TRBV11-1 to TRBJ1-2; D gene uncertain. Germline CDR1 is SGHAT and CDR2 is FQDESV (reference sequence). The CDR3 extends over 12 amino acids. CDR3 amino acids: CVSSLYRYGYTL. The CDR3 bases are TGTGTCAGCAGCTTATACAGATATGGTTACACCCTC.

Of note for this clonotype: A read error is possible here, since a much larger clone lies one base away. The genes are TRBV5-4 and TRBJ1-5, with D perhaps matching TRBD1 (5 bases). Germline V gene sequence: CDR1 SGHNT, CDR2 YYREEE (reference sequence). The CDR3 sequence is 14 residues long. The germline V and J ends were trimmed by 4 bases and 3 bases, with 11 bases remaining between them. The CDR3 sequence: CASSVQGHNQPQHF. In DNA form, the CDR3 reads TGTGCCAGCAGCGTGCAGGGCCACAATCAGCCCCAGCATTTT.